A single TCR beta chain is shown here with its context. The antigen remains undetermined. The data are from a study of type 1 regulatory T cells. One entry per CDR3 protein results from TCRdb running MiXCR on the reads. The table records 63,000 or so distinct CDR3 sequences, more than 45% of them present only once. The TCR comes from a human donor in good health. Input material: cultured non-Tr1 T cells, either the whole culture or a sorted T cell fraction (not recorded which).

In nucleotides, the CDR3 is TGTGCCAGCAGTGAGGCCAGCCAAATGCAGCCCCAGCATTTT. Translation gives CASSEASQMQPQHF. The chain employs TRBV2 and TRBJ1-5; D is unclear. In germline, CDR1 is SNHLY, CDR2 FYNNEI. The ends were cut back, 3 bases at V and 7 bases at J, with 13 bases in the middle. The CDR3 has 14 residues.